The rows below give T cell receptor beta chains drawn from one sample of a study of lymphopenia after photon versus proton radiotherapy. Sequencing was performed with immunoSEQ multiplex PCR; in TCRdb, only in-frame clones are kept and a portion is missing. The table has 150,000 to 200,000 clones, around 85% seen once; the top ten hold approximately 4.6%. The starting material was peripheral blood, obtained from a patient treated with photon-based radiotherapy. These TCRs come from a man aged 50-60 years with gastric cancer. The CDR3 runs from the conserved cysteine through the conserved F or W. A D gene is named only where the DNA matches it firmly. The size field is filled for only some rows; it gives once, few, many or a size class.

d_gene: .; abundance: .; v_gene: TRBV21-1; j_gene: TRBJ1-4; CDR3nt: TGTGCCAGGACCGGGGACGGTAATGAAAAACTGTTTTTT; CDR3aa: CARTGDGNEKLFF
d_gene: TRBD1; abundance: few; v_gene: TRBV11-1; j_gene: TRBJ1-2; CDR3nt: TGTGCCAGCAGCACGGACAGGGGGCGCGACTATGGCTACACCTTC; CDR3aa: CASSTDRGRDYGYTF
d_gene: TRBD2; abundance: .; v_gene: TRBV27; j_gene: TRBJ2-7; CDR3nt: TGTGCCAGCAGTTCAGCGGGAGCCTTCGTCGAGCAGTACTTC; CDR3aa: CASSSAGAFVEQYF
d_gene: .; abundance: once; v_gene: TRBV9; j_gene: TRBJ2-5; CDR3nt: TGTGCCAGCAATCAGGGAGCAGCCCAAGAGACCCAGTACTTC; CDR3aa: CASNQGAAQETQYF
d_gene: .; abundance: once; v_gene: TRBV28; j_gene: TRBJ1-2; CDR3nt: TGTGCCAGCAGTTTAGGTCAGGGGTATGGCTACACCTTC; CDR3aa: CASSLGQGYGYTF
d_gene: .; abundance: .; v_gene: TRBV18; j_gene: TRBJ1-5; CDR3nt: TGTGCCAGCTCACAAACGTCCAGCCCCCAGCCCCAGCATTTT; CDR3aa: CASSQTSSPQPQHF
d_gene: TRBD1; abundance: .; v_gene: TRBV5-4; j_gene: TRBJ1-2; CDR3nt: TGTGCCAGCAGCTTTCAGACAGGGTCTAACTATGGCTACACCTTC; CDR3aa: CASSFQTGSNYGYTF
d_gene: TRBD1; abundance: .; v_gene: TRBV6-5; j_gene: TRBJ1-2; CDR3nt: TGTGCCAGCACTCGGGACAGGGACAACTATGGCTACACCTTC; CDR3aa: CASTRDRDNYGYTF
d_gene: .; abundance: .; v_gene: TRBV6-4; j_gene: TRBJ1-3; CDR3nt: TGTGCCAGCAGTGACTCAGCAGGGGCAGGAAACACCATATATTTT; CDR3aa: CASSDSAGAGNTIYF
d_gene: .; abundance: .; v_gene: TRBV5-6; j_gene: TRBJ2-6; CDR3nt: TGTGCCAGCAGTCGGGGACAAATAACGGCCAACGTCCTGACTTTC; CDR3aa: CASSRGQITANVLTF
d_gene: TRBD1; abundance: .; v_gene: TRBV19; j_gene: TRBJ2-7; CDR3nt: TGTGCCAGTAGTATGGGACAGGGACCCTACGAGCAGTACTTC; CDR3aa: CASSMGQGPYEQYF
d_gene: .; abundance: .; v_gene: TRBV7-8; j_gene: TRBJ2-7; CDR3nt: TGTGCCAGCAGCACCGTCGGGACACCCTACGAGCAGTACTTC; CDR3aa: CASSTVGTPYEQYF
d_gene: TRBD1; abundance: .; v_gene: TRBV10-2; j_gene: TRBJ1-4; CDR3nt: TGCGCCAGCAGGTTGGGACAGGGGGTCGGTGAAAAACTGTTTTTT; CDR3aa: CASRLGQGVGEKLFF
d_gene: TRBD1; abundance: .; v_gene: TRBV7-2; j_gene: TRBJ1-5; CDR3nt: TGTGCCAGCAGTCCGGGACAGGTTACCAATCAGCCCCAGCATTTT; CDR3aa: CASSPGQVTNQPQHF
d_gene: .; abundance: once; v_gene: TRBV11-2; j_gene: TRBJ1-2; CDR3nt: TGTGCCAGCAGCTTGGACAGTCTTCATAACTATGGCTACACCTTC; CDR3aa: CASSLDSLHNYGYTF
d_gene: TRBD1; abundance: .; v_gene: TRBV28; j_gene: TRBJ1-1; CDR3nt: TGTGCCAGCAGTACGACAGGGGGAGGCACTGAAGCTTTCTTT; CDR3aa: CASSTTGGGTEAFF
d_gene: TRBD1; abundance: .; v_gene: TRBV19; j_gene: TRBJ2-2; CDR3nt: TGTGCCAGTAGTACCCGGGACAGGGGGTACACCGGGGAGCTGTTTTTT; CDR3aa: CASSTRDRGYTGELFF
d_gene: TRBD1; abundance: .; v_gene: TRBV2; j_gene: TRBJ2-1; CDR3nt: TGTGCCAGCAGTGGGTGGACAGGGGCGTACAATGAGCAGTTCTTC; CDR3aa: CASSGWTGAYNEQFF
d_gene: .; abundance: .; v_gene: TRBV19; j_gene: TRBJ1-2; CDR3nt: TGTGCCAGTATTAGTCAGGGAAGGATCGGCTACACCTTC; CDR3aa: CASISQGRIGYTF
d_gene: TRBD2; abundance: .; v_gene: TRBV30; j_gene: TRBJ2-3; CDR3nt: TGTGCCTGGAGAAGGGGTCTAGCGGAAACAGATACGCAGTATTTT; CDR3aa: CAWRRGLAETDTQYF
d_gene: .; abundance: .; v_gene: TRBV11-2; j_gene: TRBJ1-2; CDR3nt: TGTGCCAGCAGCGCCGCCGGGACCCTCGGCTACACCTTC; CDR3aa: CASSAAGTLGYTF
d_gene: TRBD2; abundance: .; v_gene: TRBV28; j_gene: TRBJ2-2; CDR3nt: TGTGCCAGCAGCCCCGGACTAGCGGGAGTATCCGGGGAGCTGTTTTTT; CDR3aa: CASSPGLAGVSGELFF
d_gene: TRBD2; abundance: .; v_gene: TRBV6-6; j_gene: TRBJ2-5; CDR3nt: TGTGCCAGCAGTTACGCCGGACTAGCGGGTGTGGAGACCCAGTACTTC; CDR3aa: CASSYAGLAGVETQYF
d_gene: TRBD2; abundance: .; v_gene: TRBV19; j_gene: TRBJ2-7; CDR3nt: TGTGCCAGTAGTAACTCCGGGACTAGCGGGAGCTACGAGCAGTACTTC; CDR3aa: CASSNSGTSGSYEQYF
d_gene: TRBD2; abundance: .; v_gene: TRBV7-3; j_gene: TRBJ2-1; CDR3nt: TGTGCCAGCAGCAACCCGGGACTAGCGGGAGAAAATGAGCAGTTCTTC; CDR3aa: CASSNPGLAGENEQFF
d_gene: .; abundance: .; v_gene: TRBV4-1; j_gene: TRBJ1-4; CDR3nt: TGCGCCAGCAGCCAAGTTCAGGGAAATAATGAAAAACTGTTTTTT; CDR3aa: CASSQVQGNNEKLFF